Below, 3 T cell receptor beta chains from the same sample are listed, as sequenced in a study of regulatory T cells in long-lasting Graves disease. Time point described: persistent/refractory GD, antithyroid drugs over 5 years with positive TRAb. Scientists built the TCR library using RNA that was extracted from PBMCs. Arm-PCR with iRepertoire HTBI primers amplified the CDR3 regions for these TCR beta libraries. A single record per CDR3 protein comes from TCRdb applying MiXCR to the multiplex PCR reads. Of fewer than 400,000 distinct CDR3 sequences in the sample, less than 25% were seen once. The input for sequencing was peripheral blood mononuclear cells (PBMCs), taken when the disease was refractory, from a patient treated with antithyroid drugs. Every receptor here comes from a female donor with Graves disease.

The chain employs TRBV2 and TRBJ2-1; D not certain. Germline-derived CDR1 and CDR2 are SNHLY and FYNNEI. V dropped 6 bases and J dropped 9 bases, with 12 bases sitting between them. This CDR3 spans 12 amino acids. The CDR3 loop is CASSPQTAEQFF. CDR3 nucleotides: TGTGCCAGCAGCCCACAGACGGCTGAGCAGTTCTTC.

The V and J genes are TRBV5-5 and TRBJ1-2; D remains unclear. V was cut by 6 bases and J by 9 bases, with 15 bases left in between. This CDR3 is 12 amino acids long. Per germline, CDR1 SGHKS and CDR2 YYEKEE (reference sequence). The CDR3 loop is CASTKGRFSYTF. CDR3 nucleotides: TGTGCCAGCACAAAAGGGAGGTTCAGCTACACCTTC.

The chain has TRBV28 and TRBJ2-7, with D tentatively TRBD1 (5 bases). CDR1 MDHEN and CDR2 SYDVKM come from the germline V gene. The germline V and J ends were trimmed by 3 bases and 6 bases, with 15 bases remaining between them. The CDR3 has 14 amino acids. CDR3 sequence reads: CASSFVGETAEQYF. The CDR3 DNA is TGTGCCAGCAGTTTTGTAGGGGAAACGGCCGAGCAGTACTTC.